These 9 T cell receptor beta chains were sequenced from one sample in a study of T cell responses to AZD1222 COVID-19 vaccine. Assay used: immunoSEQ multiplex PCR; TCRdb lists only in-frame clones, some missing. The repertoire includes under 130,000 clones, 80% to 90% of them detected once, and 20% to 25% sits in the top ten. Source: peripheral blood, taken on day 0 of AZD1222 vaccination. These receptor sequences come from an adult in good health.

CDR3 nucleotides: TGTGCCAGCTCACCACCACGGGTTCCCCACGAGCAGTACTTC. Its protein product is CASSPPRVPHEQYF. The V and J genes are TRBV18 and TRBJ2-7; no clear D. The CDR3 loop spans 14 amino acids. The germline V and J ends were trimmed by 0 bases and 5 bases, with 11 bases remaining between them. CDR1 is KGHSH and CDR2 is LQKENI in the germline V gene.

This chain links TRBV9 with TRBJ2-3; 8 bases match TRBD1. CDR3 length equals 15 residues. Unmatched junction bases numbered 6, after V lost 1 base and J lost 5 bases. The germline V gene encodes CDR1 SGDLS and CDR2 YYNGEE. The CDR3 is CASSVTGGGGDTQYF. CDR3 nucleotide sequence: TGTGCCAGCAGCGTAACAGGGGGAGGAGGAGATACGCAGTATTTT.

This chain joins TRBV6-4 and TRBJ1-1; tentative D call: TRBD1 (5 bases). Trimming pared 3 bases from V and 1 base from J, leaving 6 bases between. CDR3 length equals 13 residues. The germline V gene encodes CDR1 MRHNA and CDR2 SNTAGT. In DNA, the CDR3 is TGTGCCAGCAGTGAACAGGAGAACACTGAAGCTTTCTTT. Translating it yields CASSEQENTEAFF.

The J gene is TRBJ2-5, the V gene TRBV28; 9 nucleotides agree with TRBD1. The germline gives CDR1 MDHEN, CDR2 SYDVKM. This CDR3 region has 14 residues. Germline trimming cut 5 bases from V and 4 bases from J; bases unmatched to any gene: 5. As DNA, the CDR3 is TGTGCCAGCAGTGATACAGGGGGCGGAGAGACCCAGTACTTC. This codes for CASSDTGGGETQYF.

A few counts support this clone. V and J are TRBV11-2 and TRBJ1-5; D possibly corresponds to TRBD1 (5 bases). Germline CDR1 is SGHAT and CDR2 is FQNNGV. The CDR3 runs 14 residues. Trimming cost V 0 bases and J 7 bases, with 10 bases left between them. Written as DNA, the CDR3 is TGTGCCAGCAGCTTAGACGGGGGTGGGCAGCCCCAGCATTTT. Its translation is CASSLDGGGQPQHF.

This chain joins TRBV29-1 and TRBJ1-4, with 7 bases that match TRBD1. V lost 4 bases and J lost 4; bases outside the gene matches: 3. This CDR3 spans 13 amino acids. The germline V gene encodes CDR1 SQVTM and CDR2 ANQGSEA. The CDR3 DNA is TGCAGCGTTGTCCGGGACAGTAATGAAAAACTGTTTTTT. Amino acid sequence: CSVVRDSNEKLFF. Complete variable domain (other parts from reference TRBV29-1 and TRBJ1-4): SAVISQKPSRDICQRGTSLTIQCQVDSQVTMMFWYRQQPGQSLTLIATANQGSEATYESGFVIDKFPISRPNLTFSTLTVSNMSPEDSSIYLCSVVRDSNEKLFFGSGTQLSVL.

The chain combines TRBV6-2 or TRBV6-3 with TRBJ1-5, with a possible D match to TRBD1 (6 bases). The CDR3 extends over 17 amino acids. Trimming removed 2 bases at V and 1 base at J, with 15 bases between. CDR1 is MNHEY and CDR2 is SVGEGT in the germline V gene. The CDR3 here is CASSYGGGLGSNQPQHF. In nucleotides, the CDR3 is TGTGCCAGCAGTTACGGAGGGGGGCTAGGGAGCAATCAGCCCCAGCATTTT.

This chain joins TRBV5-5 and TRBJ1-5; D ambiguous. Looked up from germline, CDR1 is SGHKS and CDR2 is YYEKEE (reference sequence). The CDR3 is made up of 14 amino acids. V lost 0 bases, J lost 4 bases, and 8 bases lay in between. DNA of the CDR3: TGTGCCAGCAGCTTGGAAGGTGGTAATCAGCCCCAGCATTTT. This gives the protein CASSLEGGNQPQHF.

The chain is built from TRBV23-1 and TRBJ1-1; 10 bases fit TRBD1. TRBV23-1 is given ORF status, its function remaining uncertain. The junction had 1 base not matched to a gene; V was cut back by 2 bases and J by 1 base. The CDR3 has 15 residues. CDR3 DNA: TGCGCCAGCAGTCAAGGGACAGGGGAGAACACTGAAGCTTTCTTT. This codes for CASSQGTGENTEAFF.